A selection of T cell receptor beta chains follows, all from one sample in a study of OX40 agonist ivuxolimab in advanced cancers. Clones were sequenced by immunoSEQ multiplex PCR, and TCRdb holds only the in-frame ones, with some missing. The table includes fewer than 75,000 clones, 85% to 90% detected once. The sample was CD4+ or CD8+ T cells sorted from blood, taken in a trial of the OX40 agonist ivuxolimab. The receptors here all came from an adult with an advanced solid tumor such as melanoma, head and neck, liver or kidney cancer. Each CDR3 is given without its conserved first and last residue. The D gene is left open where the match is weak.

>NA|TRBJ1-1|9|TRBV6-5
ASSNRAVAF
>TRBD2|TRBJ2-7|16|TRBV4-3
ASSQGRIAGDSSYEQY
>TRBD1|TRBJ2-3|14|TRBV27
ASSRTGQGSTDTQY
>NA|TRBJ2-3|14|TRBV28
ASSIPPGLNTDTQY
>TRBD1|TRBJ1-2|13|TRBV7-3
ASSAGTGAPYGYT
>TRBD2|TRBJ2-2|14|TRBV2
ASSVLAGGSTGELF
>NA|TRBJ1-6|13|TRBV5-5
ASSSTFRDPSPLH
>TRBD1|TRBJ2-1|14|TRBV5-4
ASSFGGQGQYNEQF
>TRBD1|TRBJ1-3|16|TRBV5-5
ASSWDHRQGSYRNTIY
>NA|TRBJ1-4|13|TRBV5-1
ASSLSGATNEKLF
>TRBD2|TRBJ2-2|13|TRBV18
ASSPAGAMSGELF